The present entry profiles one T cell receptor (beta chain) with its context. Germline V gene lookup returns CDR1 LGHNT and CDR2 FRNRAP. The CDR3 has 13 amino acids. The germline V and J ends were trimmed by 3 bases and 5 bases, with 10 bases remaining between them. Both 60 Vbeta primers and 13 Jbeta primers went into the PCR. Clones were read by immunoSEQ multiplex PCR, and TCRdb kept only the in-frame ones, dropping some. The sample comprises 95,000 to 120,000 clones, about 78% of which are singletons, and about 5% rests with the top ten. The data were taken from a study of cytomegalovirus exposure and HLA in healthy donors.

Sequencing was carried out using PBMCs. This receptor was identified in a woman aged 30 to 39 in good health and CMV-seropositive. The chain couples TRBV12-5 to TRBJ1-1; D not certain. The CDR3 spells CASGFSSSTEAFF. The CDR3 DNA reads as TGTGCTAGTGGTTTTAGTAGTTCAACTGAAGCTTTCTTT.